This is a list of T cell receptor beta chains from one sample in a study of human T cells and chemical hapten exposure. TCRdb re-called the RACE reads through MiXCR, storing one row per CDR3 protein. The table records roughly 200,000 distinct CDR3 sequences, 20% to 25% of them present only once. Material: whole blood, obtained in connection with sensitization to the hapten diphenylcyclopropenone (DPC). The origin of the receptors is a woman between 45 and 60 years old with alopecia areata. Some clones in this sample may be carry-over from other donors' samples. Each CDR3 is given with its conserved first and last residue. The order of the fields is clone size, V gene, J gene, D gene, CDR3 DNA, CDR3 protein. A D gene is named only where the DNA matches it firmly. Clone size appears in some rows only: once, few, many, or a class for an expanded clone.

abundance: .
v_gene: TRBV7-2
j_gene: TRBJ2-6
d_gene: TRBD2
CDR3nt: TGTGCCAGCAGCAACCGACTAGCGGGAGTCTATGGGGCCAACGTCCTGACTTTC
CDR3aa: CASSNRLAGVYGANVLTF

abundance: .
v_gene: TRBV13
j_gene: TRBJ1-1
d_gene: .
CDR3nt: TGTGCCAGCAGCTTAGCGGGGGAGGTTGAAGCTTTCTTT
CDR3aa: CASSLAGEVEAFF

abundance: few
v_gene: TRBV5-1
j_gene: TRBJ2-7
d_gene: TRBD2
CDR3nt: TGCGCCAGCAGCCGAGGACTAGCGGGCATTGACTACGAGCAGTACTTC
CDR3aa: CASSRGLAGIDYEQYF

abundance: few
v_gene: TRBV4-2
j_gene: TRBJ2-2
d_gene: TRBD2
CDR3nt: TGTGCCAGCAGCTCGGCTAGCGGGAACACCGGGGAGCTGTTTTTT
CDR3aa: CASSSASGNTGELFF

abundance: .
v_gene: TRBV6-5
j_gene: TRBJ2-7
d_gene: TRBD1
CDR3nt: TGTGCCAGCAGTTACTCATCGGGACAGATTACCTACGAGCAGTACTTC
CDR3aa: CASSYSSGQITYEQYF

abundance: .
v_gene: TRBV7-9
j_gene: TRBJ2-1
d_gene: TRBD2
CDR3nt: TGTGCCAGCAGCTTAGAGGGGACTAGCGGGAGAAATGAGCAGTTCTTC
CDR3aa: CASSLEGTSGRNEQFF

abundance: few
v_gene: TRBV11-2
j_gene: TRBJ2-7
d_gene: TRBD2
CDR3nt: TGTGCCAGCAGCTCCCCACGGACTAGTCCCTACGAGCAGTACTTC
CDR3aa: CASSSPRTSPYEQYF

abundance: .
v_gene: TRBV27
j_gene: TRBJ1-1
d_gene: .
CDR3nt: TGTGCCAGCAGACTTAGTCAGGGGAACACTGAAGCTTTCTTT
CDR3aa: CASRLSQGNTEAFF

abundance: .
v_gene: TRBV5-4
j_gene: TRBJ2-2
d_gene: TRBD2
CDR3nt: TGTGCCAGCAACGACGGGACTAGCGGAAACACGAACACCGGGGAGCTGTTTTTT
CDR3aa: CASNDGTSGNTNTGELFF

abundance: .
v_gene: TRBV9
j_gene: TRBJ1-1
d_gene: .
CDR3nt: TGTGCCAGCAGCGTAGATCCTTACGGCAGTAATAGAAGGAACACTGAAGCTTTCTTT
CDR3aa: CASSVDPYGSNRRNTEAFF

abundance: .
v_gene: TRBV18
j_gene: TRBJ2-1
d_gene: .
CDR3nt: TGTGCCAGCTCACCAGGGGGCAATGAGCAGTTCTTC
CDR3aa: CASSPGGNEQFF

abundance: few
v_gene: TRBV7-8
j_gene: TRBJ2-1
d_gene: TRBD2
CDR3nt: TGTGCCAGCAGCGTACCGGGGACTAGTTACAATGAGCAGTTCTTC
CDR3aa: CASSVPGTSYNEQFF

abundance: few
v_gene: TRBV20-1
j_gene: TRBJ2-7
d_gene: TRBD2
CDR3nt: TGCAGGGTACTAGCGACCTATGGCGAGCAGTACTTC
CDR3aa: CRVLATYGEQYF

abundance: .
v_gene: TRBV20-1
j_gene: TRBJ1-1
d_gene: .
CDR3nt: TGCAGTGCCACCGCCCGGGGGAGGAACACTGAAGCTTTCTTT
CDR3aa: CSATARGRNTEAFF

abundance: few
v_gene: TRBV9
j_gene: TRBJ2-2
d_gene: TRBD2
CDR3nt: TGTGCCAGCAGCTACGGGACTAGCGGGAGGGCCTGGACCGGGGAGCTGTTTTTT
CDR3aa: CASSYGTSGRAWTGELFF

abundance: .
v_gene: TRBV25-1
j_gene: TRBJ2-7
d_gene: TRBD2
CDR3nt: TGTGCCAGCAGTGACGTACCCCCGGGGGACTACCGCTACGAGCAGTACTTC
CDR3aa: CASSDVPPGDYRYEQYF

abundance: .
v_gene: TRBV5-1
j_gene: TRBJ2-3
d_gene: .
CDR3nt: TGCGCCAGCAGCTTGGCCCGGGGAGCGGAAAGCACAGATACGCAGTATTTT
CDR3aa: CASSLARGAESTDTQYF

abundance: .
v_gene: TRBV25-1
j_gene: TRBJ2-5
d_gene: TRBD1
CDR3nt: TGTGCCAGCAGTGAGCCCGGGACAGGGCAAGAGACCCAGTACTTC
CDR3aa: CASSEPGTGQETQYF

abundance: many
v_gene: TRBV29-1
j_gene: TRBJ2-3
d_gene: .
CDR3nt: TGCAGCGTTGCCTCGGACAGTCATACGCAGTATTTT
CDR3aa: CSVASDSHTQYF

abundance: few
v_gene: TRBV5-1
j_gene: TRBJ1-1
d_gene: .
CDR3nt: TGCGCCAGCAGCTCTGATACTGCTTGGGGGGACACTGAAGCTTTCTTT
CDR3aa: CASSSDTAWGDTEAFF

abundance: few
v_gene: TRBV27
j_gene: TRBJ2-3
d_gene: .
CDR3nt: TGTGCCAGCACCTCGACGGGGGGCCCAGATACGCAGTATTTT
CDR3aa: CASTSTGGPDTQYF

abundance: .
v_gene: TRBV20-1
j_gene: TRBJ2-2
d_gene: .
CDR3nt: TGCAGTTTCGGCCGGGGGAGTGCCACCGGGGAGCTGTTTTTT
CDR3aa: CSFGRGSATGELFF

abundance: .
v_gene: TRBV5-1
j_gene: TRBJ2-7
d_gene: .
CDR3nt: TGCGCCAGCAGCTCCAATCCGCGACGACGCAGCTACGAGCAGTACTTC
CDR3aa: CASSSNPRRRSYEQYF

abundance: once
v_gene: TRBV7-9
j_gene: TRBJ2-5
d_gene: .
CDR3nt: TGTGCCAGCAGCCAGAGATGGGAGACCCAGTACTTC
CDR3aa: CASSQRWETQYF

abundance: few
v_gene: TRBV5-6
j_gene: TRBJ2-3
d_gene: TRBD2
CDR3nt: TGTGCCAGCAGCCCCAGCATGCGGGGGGTAGATACGCAGTATTTT
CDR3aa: CASSPSMRGVDTQYF

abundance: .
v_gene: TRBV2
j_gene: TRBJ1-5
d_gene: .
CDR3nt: TGTGCCAGCAGTGAAATGGGTCGCAGCAATCAGCCCCAGCATTTT
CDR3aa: CASSEMGRSNQPQHF

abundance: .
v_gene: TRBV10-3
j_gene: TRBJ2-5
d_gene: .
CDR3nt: TGTGCCATCAGTGAGTCGGGGGGAGGCCAGCAAGAGACCCAGTACTTC
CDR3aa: CAISESGGGQQETQYF

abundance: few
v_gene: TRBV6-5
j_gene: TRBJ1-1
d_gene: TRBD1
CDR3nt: TGTGCCAGCAGGTCCGGGACAGGGGGCAACACTGAAGCTTTCTTT
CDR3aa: CASRSGTGGNTEAFF

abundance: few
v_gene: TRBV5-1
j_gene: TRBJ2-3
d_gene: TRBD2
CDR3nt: TGCGCCAGCAGCTTGGAGAGGCTAGCGGGAACAGATACGCAGTATTTT
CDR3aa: CASSLERLAGTDTQYF

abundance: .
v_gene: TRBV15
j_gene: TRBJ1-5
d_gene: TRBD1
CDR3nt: TGTGCCACCAGCAGAGATCAGCGGACAGGGAACCAGCCCCAGCATTTT
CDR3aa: CATSRDQRTGNQPQHF

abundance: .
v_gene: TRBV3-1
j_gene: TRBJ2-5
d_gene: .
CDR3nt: TGTGCCAGCAGCCAACGGACTCACCAAGAGACCCAGTACTTC
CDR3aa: CASSQRTHQETQYF

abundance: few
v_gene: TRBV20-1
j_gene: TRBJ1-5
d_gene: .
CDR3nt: TGCAGTGCTAGGAAGGGGACCAATCAGCCCCAGCATTTT
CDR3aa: CSARKGTNQPQHF

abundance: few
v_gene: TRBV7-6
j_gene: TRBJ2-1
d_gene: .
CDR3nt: TGTGCCAGCAGCTTAAGGCGGGAAGATGAGCAGTTCTTC
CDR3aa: CASSLRREDEQFF

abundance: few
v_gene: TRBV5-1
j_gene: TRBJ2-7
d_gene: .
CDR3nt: TGCGCCAGCAGTGGCAGGAGTAACTACGAGCAGTACTTC
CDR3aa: CASSGRSNYEQYF

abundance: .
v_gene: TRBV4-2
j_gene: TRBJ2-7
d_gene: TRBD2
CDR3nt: TGTGCCAGCAGCCAAGATGGGCCTAGCGGCACCTACGAGCAGTACTTC
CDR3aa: CASSQDGPSGTYEQYF

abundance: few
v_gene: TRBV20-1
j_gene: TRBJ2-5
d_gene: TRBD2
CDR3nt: TGCAGTGCGGAACTAGCGGGAGGCCAAGAGACCCAGTACTTC
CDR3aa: CSAELAGGQETQYF

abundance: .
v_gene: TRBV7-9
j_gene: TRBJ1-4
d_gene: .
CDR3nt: TGTGCCAGCAGCTTAGGGGCAGGAACAGCTGCAACTAATGAAAAACTGTTTTTT
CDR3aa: CASSLGAGTAATNEKLFF

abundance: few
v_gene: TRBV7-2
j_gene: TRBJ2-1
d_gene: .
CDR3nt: TGTGCCAGCAGCTCGGTTACCAATGAGCAGTTCTTC
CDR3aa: CASSSVTNEQFF

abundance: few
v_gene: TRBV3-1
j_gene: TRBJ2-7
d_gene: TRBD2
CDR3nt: TGTGCCAGCAGCCTAGCGGGAGGGGTCGACGAGCAGTACTTC
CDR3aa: CASSLAGGVDEQYF

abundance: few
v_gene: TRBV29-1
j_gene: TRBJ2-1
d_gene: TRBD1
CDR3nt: TGCAGCGTTCGGACAGGGGGACATGGGGAGCAGTTCTTC
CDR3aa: CSVRTGGHGEQFF

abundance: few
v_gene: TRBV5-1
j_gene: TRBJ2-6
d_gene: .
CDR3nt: TGCGCCAGCAGCTTGGCCTTCACCTCTGGGGCCAACGTCCTGACTTTC
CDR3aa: CASSLAFTSGANVLTF

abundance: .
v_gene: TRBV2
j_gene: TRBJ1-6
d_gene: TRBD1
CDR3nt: TGTGCCAGCAGTGTGAGGGGGCCTTCACCCCTCCACTTT
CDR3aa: CASSVRGPSPLHF

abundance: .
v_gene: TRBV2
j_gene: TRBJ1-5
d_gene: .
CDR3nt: TGTGCCAGCAGTCAGCAGGGTAAAGGCAATCAGCCCCAGCATTTT
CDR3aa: CASSQQGKGNQPQHF

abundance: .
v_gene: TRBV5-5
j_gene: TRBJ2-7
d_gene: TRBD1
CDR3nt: TGTGCCAGCAGCTTGGGTTCCGGGACAGGGACCTACGAGCAGTACTTC
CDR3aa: CASSLGSGTGTYEQYF

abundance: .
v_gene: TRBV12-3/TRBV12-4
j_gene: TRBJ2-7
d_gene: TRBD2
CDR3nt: TGTGCCAGCAGTTTAGATTCACTAGCGGGAGCTTACGAGCAGTACTTC
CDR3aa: CASSLDSLAGAYEQYF

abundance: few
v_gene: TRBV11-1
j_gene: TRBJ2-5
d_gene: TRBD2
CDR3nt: TGTGCCAGCAGCTCCGGACTAGCAGGGACCCAGTACTTC
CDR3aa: CASSSGLAGTQYF

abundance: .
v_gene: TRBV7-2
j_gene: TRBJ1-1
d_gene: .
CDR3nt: TGTGCCAGCAGCTTCTCGGCAGAGAACACTGAAGCTTTCTTT
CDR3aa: CASSFSAENTEAFF

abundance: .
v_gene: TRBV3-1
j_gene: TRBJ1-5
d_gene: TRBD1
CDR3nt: TGTGCCAGCAGCCTAGGGACAGGGGGCGATCAGCCCCAGCATTTT
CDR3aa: CASSLGTGGDQPQHF

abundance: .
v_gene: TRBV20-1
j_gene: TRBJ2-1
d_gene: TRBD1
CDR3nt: TGCAGTGCTAGAGATTCTTCCGGGACAGGGACCTACAATGAGCAGTTCTTC
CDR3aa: CSARDSSGTGTYNEQFF

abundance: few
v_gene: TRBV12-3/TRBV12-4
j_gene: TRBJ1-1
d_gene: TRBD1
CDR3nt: TGTGCCACCTCTACAGGGGTTCCCACTGAAGCTTTCTTT
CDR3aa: CATSTGVPTEAFF

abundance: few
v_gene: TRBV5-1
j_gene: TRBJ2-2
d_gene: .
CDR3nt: TGCGCCAGCAGCCGGTTCTCCGAACCCACCGGGGAGCTGTTTTTT
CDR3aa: CASSRFSEPTGELFF

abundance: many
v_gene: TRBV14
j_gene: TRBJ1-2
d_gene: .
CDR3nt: TGTGCCAGCAGCGTAGGGGGAGAAGGCTACACCTTC
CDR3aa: CASSVGGEGYTF

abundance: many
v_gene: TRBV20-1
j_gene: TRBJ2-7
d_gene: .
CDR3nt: TGCAGTGCTACAGGGTGGGACGAGCAGTACTTC
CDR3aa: CSATGWDEQYF

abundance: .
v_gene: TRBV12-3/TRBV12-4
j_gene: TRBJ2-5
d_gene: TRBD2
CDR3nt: TGTGCCAGCAGAACTAGCGCCCAAGAGACCCAGTACTTC
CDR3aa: CASRTSAQETQYF

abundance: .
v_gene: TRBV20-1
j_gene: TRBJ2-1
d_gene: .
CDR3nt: TGCAGTGCTAGAGCTAAGGTGGAAGGCAATGAGCAGTTCTTC
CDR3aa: CSARAKVEGNEQFF